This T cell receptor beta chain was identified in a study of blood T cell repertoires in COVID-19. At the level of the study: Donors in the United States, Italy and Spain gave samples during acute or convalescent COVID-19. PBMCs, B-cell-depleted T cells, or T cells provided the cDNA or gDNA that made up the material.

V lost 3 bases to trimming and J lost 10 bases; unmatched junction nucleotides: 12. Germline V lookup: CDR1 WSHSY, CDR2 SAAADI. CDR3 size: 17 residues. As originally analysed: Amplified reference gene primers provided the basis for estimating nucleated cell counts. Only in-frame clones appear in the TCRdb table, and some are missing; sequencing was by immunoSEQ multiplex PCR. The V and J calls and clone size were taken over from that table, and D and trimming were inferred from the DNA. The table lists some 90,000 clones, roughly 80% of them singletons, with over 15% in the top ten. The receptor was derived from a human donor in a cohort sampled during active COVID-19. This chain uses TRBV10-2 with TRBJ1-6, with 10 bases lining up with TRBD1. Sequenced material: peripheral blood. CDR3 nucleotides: TGCGCCAGCAGTGATCCCGTCGACAGGGGGCGCGGGTCACCCCTCCACTTT. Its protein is CASSDPVDRGRGSPLHF.